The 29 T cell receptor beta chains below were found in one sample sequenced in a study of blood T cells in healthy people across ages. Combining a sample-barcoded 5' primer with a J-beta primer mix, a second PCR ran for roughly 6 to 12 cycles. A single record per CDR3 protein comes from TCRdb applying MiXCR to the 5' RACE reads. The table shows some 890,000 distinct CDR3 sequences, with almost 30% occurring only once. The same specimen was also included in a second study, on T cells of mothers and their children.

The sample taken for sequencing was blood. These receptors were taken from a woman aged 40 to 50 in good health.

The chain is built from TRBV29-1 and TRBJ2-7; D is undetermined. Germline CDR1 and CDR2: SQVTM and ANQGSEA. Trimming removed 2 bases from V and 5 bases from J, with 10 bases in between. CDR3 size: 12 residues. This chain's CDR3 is CSVEIFMNEQYF. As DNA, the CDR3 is TGCAGCGTTGAAATCTTTATGAACGAGCAGTACTTC.

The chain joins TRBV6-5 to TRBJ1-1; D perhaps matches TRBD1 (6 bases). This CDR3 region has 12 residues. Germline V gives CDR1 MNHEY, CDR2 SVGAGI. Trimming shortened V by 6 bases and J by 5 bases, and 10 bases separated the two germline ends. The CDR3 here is CASSTGRTEAFF. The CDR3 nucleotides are TGTGCCAGCAGCACAGGGAGGACTGAAGCTTTCTTT.

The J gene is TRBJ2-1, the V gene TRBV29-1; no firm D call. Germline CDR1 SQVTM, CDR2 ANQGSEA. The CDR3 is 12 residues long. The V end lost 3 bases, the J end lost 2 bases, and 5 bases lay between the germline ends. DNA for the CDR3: TGCAGCGTTGAGTTGCCCTACAATGAGCAGTTCTTC. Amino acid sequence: CSVELPYNEQFF.

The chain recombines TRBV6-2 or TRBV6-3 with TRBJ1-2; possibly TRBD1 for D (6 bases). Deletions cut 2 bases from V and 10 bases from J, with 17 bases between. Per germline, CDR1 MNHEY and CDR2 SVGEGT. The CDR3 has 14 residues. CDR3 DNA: TGTGCCAGCAGTTACGCGGACAGAGACCCAGTCTACACCTTC. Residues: CASSYADRDPVYTF.

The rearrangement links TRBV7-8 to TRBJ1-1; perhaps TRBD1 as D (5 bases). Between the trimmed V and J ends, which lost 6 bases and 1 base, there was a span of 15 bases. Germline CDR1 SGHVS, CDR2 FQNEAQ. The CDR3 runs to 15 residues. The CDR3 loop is CASRGKGRQNTEAFF. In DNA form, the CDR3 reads TGTGCCAGCAGGGGTAAGGGACGCCAGAACACTGAAGCTTTCTTT. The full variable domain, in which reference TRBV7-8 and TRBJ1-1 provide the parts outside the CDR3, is GAGVSQSPRYKVAKRGQDVALRCDPISGHVSLFWYQQALGQGPEFLTYFQNEAQLDKSGLPSDRFFAERPEGSVSTLKIQRTQQEDSAVYLCASRGKGRQNTEAFFGQGTRLTVV.

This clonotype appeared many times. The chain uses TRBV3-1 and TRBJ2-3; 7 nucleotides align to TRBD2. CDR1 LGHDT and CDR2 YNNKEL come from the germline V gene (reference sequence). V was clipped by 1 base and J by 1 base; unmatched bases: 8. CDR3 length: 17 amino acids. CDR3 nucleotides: TGTGCCAGCAGCCAAGGGATCGGCGGGGGAGGCACAGATACGCAGTATTTT. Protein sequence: CASSQGIGGGGTDTQYF.

The CDR3 DNA is TGTGCCAGCAGCCGCTCCCGGGACATAGATACGCAGTATTTT. Its protein product is CASSRSRDIDTQYF. This chain uses TRBV5-8 with TRBJ2-3; D might be TRBD1 (6 bases). There are 14 residues in the CDR3. V was trimmed by 4 bases and J by 5 bases, leaving 14 bases between them. In germline, CDR1 is SGHTS, CDR2 YDEGEE.

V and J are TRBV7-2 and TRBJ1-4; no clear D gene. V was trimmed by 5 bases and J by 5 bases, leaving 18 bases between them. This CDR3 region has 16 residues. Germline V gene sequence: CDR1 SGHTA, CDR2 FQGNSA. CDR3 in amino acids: CASSVLPSTGNEKLFF. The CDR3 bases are TGTGCCAGCAGCGTTTTGCCCTCAACCGGGAATGAAAAACTGTTTTTT. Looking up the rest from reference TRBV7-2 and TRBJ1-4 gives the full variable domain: GAGVSQSPSNKVTEKGKDVELRCDPISGHTALYWYRQSLGQGLEFLIYFQGNSAPDKSGLPSDRFSAERTGGSVSTLTIQRTQQEDSAVYLCASSVLPSTGNEKLFFGSGTQLSVL.

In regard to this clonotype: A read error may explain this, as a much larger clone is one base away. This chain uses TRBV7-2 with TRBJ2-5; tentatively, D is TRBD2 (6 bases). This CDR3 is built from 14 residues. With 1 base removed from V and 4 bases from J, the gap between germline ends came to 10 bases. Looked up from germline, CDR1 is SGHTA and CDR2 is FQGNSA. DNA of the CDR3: TGTGCCAGCAGCTTAGAGGGACTTCCAGAGACCCAGTACTTC. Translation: CASSLEGLPETQYF.

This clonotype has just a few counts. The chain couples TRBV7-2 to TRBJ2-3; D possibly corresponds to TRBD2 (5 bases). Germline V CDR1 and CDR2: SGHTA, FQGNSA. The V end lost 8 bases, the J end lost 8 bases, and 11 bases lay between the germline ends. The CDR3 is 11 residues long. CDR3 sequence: CASALAGTQYF. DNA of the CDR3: TGTGCCAGCGCCCTAGCAGGTACGCAGTATTTT.

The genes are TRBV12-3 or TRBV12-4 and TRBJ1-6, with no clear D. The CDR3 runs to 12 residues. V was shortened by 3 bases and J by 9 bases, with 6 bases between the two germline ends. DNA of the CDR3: TGTGCCAGCAGTTTGCCGCTTTCACCCCTCCACTTT. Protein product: CASSLPLSPLHF.

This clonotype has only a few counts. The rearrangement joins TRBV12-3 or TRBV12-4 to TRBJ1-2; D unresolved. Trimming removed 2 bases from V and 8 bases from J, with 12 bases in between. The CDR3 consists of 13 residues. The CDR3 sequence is CASSLSRREGYTF. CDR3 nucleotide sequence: TGTGCCAGCAGTTTATCGCGAAGGGAAGGCTACACCTTC.

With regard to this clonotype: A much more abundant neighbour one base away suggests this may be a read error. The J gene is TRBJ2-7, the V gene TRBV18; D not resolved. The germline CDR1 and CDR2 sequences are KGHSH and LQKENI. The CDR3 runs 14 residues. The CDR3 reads CASPPTSGPYEQYF. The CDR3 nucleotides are TGTGCCAGCCCACCAACCTCGGGCCCCTACGAGCAGTACTTC.

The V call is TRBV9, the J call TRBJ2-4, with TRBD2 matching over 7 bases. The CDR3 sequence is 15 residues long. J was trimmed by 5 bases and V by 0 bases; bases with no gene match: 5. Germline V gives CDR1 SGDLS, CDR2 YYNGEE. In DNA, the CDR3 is TGTGCCAGCAGCGTAGCTGGGGGGGGGGAAAACATTCAGTACTTC. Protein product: CASSVAGGGENIQYF.

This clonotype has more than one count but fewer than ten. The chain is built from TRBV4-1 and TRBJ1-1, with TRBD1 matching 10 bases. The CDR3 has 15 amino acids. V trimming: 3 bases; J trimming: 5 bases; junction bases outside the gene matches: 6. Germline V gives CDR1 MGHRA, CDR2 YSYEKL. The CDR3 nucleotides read TGCGCCAGCAGCCAGTCCGGGACAGGGGTTACTGAAGCTTTCTTT. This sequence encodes CASSQSGTGVTEAFF.

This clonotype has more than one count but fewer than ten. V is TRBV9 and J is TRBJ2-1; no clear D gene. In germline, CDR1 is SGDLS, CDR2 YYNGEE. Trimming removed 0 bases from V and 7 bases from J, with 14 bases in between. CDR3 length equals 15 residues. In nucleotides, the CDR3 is TGTGCCAGCAGCGTAGCTACTGGGCAGTGGAATGAGCAGTTCTTC. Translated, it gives CASSVATGQWNEQFF. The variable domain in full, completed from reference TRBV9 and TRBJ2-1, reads DSGVTQTPKHLITATGQRVTLRCSPRSGDLSVYWYQQSLDQGLQFLIQYYNGEERAKGNILERFSAQQFPDLHSELNLSSLELGDSALYFCASSVATGQWNEQFFGPGTRLTVL.

The CDR3: CSARDAGAGNQPQHF. The CDR3 nucleotides read TGCAGTGCTAGAGACGCAGGGGCCGGCAATCAGCCCCAGCATTTT. V and J are TRBV20-1 and TRBJ1-5; perhaps TRBD1 as D (6 bases). Germline values: CDR1 DFQATT, CDR2 SNEGSKA (reference sequence). CDR3 length: 15 residues. V lost 0 bases and J 2 bases, leaving 11 bases between the germline ends.

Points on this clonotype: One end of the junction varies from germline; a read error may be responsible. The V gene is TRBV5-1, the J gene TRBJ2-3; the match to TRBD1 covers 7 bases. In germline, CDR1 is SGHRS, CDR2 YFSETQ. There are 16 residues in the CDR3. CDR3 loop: CAGSPIQGVVTDTQYF. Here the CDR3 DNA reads TGCGCCGGCAGCCCAATCCAGGGGGTTGTCACAGATACGCAGTATTTT.

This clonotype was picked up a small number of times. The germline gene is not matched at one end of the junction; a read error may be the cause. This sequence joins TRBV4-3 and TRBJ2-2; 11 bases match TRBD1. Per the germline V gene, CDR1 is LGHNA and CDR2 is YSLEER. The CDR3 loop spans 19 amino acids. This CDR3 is CASGHTNSGTGGNTGELFF. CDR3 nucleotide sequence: TGCGCCAGCGGCCACACCAACTCCGGGACAGGGGGGAACACCGGGGAGCTGTTTTTT.

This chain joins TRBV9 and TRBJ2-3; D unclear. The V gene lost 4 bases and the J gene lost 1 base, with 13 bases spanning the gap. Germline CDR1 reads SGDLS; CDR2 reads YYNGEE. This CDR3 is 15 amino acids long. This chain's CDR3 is CASSPPFSGTDTQYF. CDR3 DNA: TGTGCCAGCAGCCCCCCATTTTCGGGCACAGATACGCAGTATTTT.

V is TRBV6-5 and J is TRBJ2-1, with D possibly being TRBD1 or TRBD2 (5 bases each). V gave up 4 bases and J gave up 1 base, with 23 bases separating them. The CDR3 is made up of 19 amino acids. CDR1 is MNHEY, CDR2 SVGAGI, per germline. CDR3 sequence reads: CASSFPMGVSSTSYNEQFF. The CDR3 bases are TGTGCCAGCAGTTTCCCCATGGGGGTCAGCTCCACTTCCTACAATGAGCAGTTCTTC.

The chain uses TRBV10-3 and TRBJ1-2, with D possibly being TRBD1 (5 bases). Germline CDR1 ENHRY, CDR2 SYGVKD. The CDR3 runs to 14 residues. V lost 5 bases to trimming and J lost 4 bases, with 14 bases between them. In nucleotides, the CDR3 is TGTGCCATCAGTAAACAGCAGGGAGCCTATGGCTACACCTTC. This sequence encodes CAISKQQGAYGYTF.

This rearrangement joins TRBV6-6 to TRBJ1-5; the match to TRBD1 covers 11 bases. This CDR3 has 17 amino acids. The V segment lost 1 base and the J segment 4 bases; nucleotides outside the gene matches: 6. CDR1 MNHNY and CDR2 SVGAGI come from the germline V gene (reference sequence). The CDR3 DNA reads TGTGCCAGCAGTTACTTCGTGGGACAGGGGGGGAATCAGCCCCAGCATTTT. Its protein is CASSYFVGQGGNQPQHF.

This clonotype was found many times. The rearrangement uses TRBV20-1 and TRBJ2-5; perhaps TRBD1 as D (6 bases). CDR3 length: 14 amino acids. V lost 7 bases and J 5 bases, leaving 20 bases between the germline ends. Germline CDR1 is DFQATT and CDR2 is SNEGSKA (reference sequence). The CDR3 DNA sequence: TGCAGTGTTTCGGAACAGGGAGTTGGGGAGACCCAGTACTTC. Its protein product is CSVSEQGVGETQYF.

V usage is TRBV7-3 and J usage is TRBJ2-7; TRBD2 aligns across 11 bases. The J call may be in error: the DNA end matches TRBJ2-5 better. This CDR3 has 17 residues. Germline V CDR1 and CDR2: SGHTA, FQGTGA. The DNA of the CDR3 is TGTGCCAGCAGCTTAACCGTTAGCGGGGGGGAGGAAGAGACCCAGTACTTC. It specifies CASSLTVSGGEEETQYF.

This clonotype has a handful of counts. The CDR3 sequence is CASSELGRQRYEQYF. The CDR3 bases are TGTGCCAGCAGTGAACTTGGGAGACAACGATACGAGCAGTACTTC. The chain carries TRBV6-5 and TRBJ2-7, with D possibly matching TRBD2 (5 bases). Germline lookup yields CDR1 MNHEY and CDR2 SVGAGI. V dropped 5 bases and J dropped 4 bases, with 18 bases sitting between them. This CDR3 comprises 15 residues.

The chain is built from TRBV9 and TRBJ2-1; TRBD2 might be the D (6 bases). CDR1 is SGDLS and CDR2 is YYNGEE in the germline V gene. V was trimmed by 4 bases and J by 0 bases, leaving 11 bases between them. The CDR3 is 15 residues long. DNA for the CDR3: TGTGCCAGCAGCCAACTAGCCACCTCCTACAATGAGCAGTTCTTC. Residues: CASSQLATSYNEQFF.

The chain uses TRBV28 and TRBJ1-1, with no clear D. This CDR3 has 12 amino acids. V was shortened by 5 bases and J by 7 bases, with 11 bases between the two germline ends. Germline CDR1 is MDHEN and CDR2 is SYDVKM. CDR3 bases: TGTGCCAGCAGTACCAGGAGGATTGAAGCTTTCTTT. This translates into CASSTRRIEAFF.

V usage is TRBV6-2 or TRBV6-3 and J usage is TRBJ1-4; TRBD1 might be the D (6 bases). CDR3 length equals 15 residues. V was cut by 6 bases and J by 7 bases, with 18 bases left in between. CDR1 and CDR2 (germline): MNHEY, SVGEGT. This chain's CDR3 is CASRERTAAREKLFF. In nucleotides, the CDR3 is TGTGCCAGCAGAGAACGGACAGCCGCACGTGAAAAACTGTTTTTT.